This T cell receptor beta chain originates from a study of technical replicates of blood from a few donors. The germline gives CDR1 MNHNY, CDR2 SVGAGI (reference sequence). The CDR3 runs 15 residues. Concerning this clone: The junction differs from germline at one of its ends, possibly a read error.

Clones were read by immunoSEQ multiplex PCR, and TCRdb kept only the in-frame ones, dropping some. The table includes 45,000 to 60,000 clones, roughly 95% detected once. The material sequenced was T cells isolated from PBMCs. V gene TRBV6-6 combines with J gene TRBJ2-7; D possibly corresponds to TRBD1 (9 bases). The sequence derives from a human donor in good health. The CDR3 region is CASNYNSGTGNEQYF. DNA of the CDR3: TGTGCCAGCAATTACAATAGCGGGACAGGGAACGAGCAGTACTTC.